This TCR beta chain came from a study of blood T cell repertoires in COVID-19 (dated by TCRdb to about 2020). Study-level background: The collaborator samples originated in the United States, Italy and Spain and spanned the acute and convalescent phases of COVID-19. The prospective study material was composed of cDNA or gDNA derived from T cells, B-cell-depleted T cells, or PBMCs. Subjects who had been exposed to COVID-19, were actively infected with it, or had recovered from it provided the deeply sampled blood TCRbeta repertoires that made up the dataset. A freely available public database, intended as a resource for researchers studying the immune response to SARS-CoV-2, is where the repertoires were released. Samples came from the ongoing ImmuneRACE study (first 160 participants) plus 1,254 subjects from 6 global collaborators. Sample metadata almost always included a de-identified subject ID, COVID-19 status, age in years and sex. Where HLA class I and class II types were available, the types were taken from metadata supplied by the sample provider, not from assay-based typing. Broader findings and caveats from the paper: The quantity of clinical and demographic metadata differed by source and by participant and was supplied without curation.

Samples from volunteer blood donors who had recovered from COVID-19 were contributed by a second Seattle source. The collaborating institutions used their own protocols to collect whole blood in K2EDTA tubes. For TCRbeta analysis, collaborators shipped samples in one of three forms: frozen whole blood, isolated PBMCs, or DNA extracted from either of those sample types. The immunoSEQ Assay, a bias-controlled multiplex PCR, was used to amplify TCRbeta CDR3 regions from genomic DNA. The study's own analysis went as follows. The number of nucleated cells in each sample was estimated from the amplification of reference gene primers within the assay. To quantify the absolute abundance of each unique TCRbeta CDR3 rearrangement, sequence reads were collapsed and filtered. For each sample, productive Simpson clonality was calculated by taking the square root of Simpson's diversity index across productive rearrangements. The source is immuneACCESS, and TCRdb retained only in-frame sequences with V and J called. Part of the clones is not carried over; for the studies checked, unresolved V genes explain less than half of this, and the remainder is unexplained. D and trimming come from the DNA, and the V and J calls and clone size come from that table. Recorded for this sample are 200,000 or so clones; 89% of them occurred a single time. Of the sample, under 7% is held by the ten largest clones.

As for this clone: It lacks a known antigen. Per-base qualities were not stored, and no clone one base away is much larger.

A distance of 10 bases separates the germline ends of V and J, which lose 2 bases and 0 bases respectively. CDR1 and CDR2, per the germline V gene (reference sequence), are LNHDA and SQIVND. The CDR3 sequence holds 16 residues, the cysteine and phenylalanine included. The kept DNA is CDR3 alone, 48 bases in frame from the first base. The specimen was peripheral blood. This clonotype originated in a man aged 55 to 69 who had recovered from COVID-19. Here the chain combines TRBV19 and TRBJ2-2; a tentative D match to TRBD2 spans 6 bases. The CDR3 sequence is CASSILRGSNTGELFF. The DNA sequence is given as TGTGCCAGTAGTATATTGCGGGGCTCGAACACCGGGGAGCTGTTTTTT.